This TCR beta chain was identified in a study of intratumoral heterogeneity in liver cancer. A note on the overall study: Across the full roughly 14-patient cohort, most patients were male and the median age was almost 65 years. RNA-seq, DNA sequencing, TCR-seq and SNP array data from multiple regions of hepatocellular carcinoma specimens were combined in the study to investigate intratumor heterogeneity. The overall cohort comprised roughly 71 multiregional samples from some 15 HCC patients, with 50 to 55 tumoral and some 20 adjacent nontumoral regions.

From the cysteine through the phenylalanine, the CDR3 covers 14 amino acids. The retained sequence is limited to the CDR3, 42 bases, with the frame set at the first base. At the junction V is shortened by 6 bases and J by 2 bases, with 12 bases in between. In the germline V gene, CDR1 corresponds to SGDLS and CDR2 to YYNGEE. As to this clone: Its antigen is not yet known. The sample holds no much larger clone one base away, and base qualities are not on file.

Samples with the label H were taken from distinct, geographically separated regions of the hepatocellular carcinoma nodule. Every patient had early-stage hepatocellular carcinoma and went to surgical resection without receiving any prior therapy. None of the sampled areas showed macroscopic evidence of necrosis or hemorrhage. TCR sequencing (ImmunoSeq) was performed on multiple regions from a couple of patients. Frozen tissue samples from resection were taken at least 1 cm away from one another. Genomic DNA was extracted from bulk tissue using the DNeasy blood and tissue kit. The full study reports these points: In each sequenced patient, significantly more unique T-cell clonal expansions were found in tumor region a than in region b. Limitations acknowledged by the authors included a relatively low number of patients and under-sampled representation of tumor-infiltrating lymphocytes. Within each sequenced patient, no significant difference in overall T cell clonality was found between tumor regions. TCR sequencing was reported to confirm the RNA-seq-based estimates of regional differences in tumor-infiltrating lymphocyte burden.

Using the immunoSEQ assay, the TCR beta chain CDR3 regions were sequenced from genomic DNA. Rearranged VDJ segments were amplified with primers that anneal to V and J segments. The authors' analysis ran thus. The ImmunoSeq Analyzer software was used to calculate clonality and richness metrics. Differentially abundant clones between regions were identified using Fisher's exact test plus a beta-binomial method for added stringency. TCRdb carries this immuneACCESS record with in-frame sequences only. Its versions omit some clonotypes, under half of them owing to an unresolved V gene in the studies checked, with the rest unexplained. The DNA was the basis for D and trimming; V, J and clone size are from that table. The sample records under 7,500 clones, about two thirds of which are singletons. The ten top clones hold roughly 43% of the sample.

The clonotype was recovered from a woman in her 70s with hepatocellular carcinoma. Recombination joined TRBV9 with TRBJ1-3, with TRBD1 as a weak D call on 5 bases. The sample consisted of tumor tissue, taken before any cancer treatment. The CDR3: CASKGQSPGNTIYF. The bases read TGTGCCAGCAAAGGACAAAGCCCTGGAAACACCATATATTTT.